Following are 28 T cell receptor beta chains from one sample sequenced in a study of T cells in Graves' hyperthyroidism and ophthalmopathy. The source material, RNA transcripts, was used to amplify TCR beta CDR3 regions. An initial round of RT-PCR targeting the TCR CDR3 relied on the HTBI primer set. Each CDR3 protein gets one entry after TCRdb re-called the multiplex PCR reads with MiXCR. This table has around 620,000 distinct CDR3 sequences, 15% to 20% appearing once. The specimen was blood. The receptors stem from a woman aged 25 to 39 with Graves' hyperthyroidism.

To note about this clonotype: One end of the junction varies from germline; a read error may be responsible. The rearrangement uses TRBV7-2 and TRBJ1-2, with D unclear. The CDR3 is made up of 15 amino acids. Per germline, CDR1 SGHTA and CDR2 FQGNSA. The CDR3 nucleotides are TGTGCCAACAGCTCCGAGACAAGAGGGAGCTATGGCTACACCTTC. Translating it yields CANSSETRGSYGYTF. The full variable domain, in which reference TRBV7-2 and TRBJ1-2 provide the parts outside the CDR3, is GAGVSQSPSNKVTEKGKDVELRCDPISGHTALYWYRQSLGQGLEFLIYFQGNSAPDKSGLPSDRFSAERTGGSVSTLTIQRTQQEDSAVYLCANSSETRGSYGYTFGSGTRLTVV.

This clonotype was recorded a few times. The V and J genes are TRBV5-6 and TRBJ1-1; D is unclear. V shed 2 bases and J shed 4 bases, with 9 bases lying between them. The CDR3 has 13 amino acids. Germline CDR1 SGHDT, CDR2 YYEEEE. In DNA, the CDR3 is TGTGCCAGCAGCTTCGTAGGGTTCACTGAAGCTTTCTTT. This encodes CASSFVGFTEAFF.

Many counts were recorded for this clonotype. The genes are TRBV28 and TRBJ2-4; TRBD2 aligns across 8 bases. V lost 4 bases, J lost 2 bases, and 13 bases stayed unmatched. There are 18 residues in the CDR3. Germline-derived CDR1 and CDR2 are MDHEN and SYDVKM. Written as DNA, the CDR3 is TGTGCCAGCAGTTCCTCCCCGCTAGCGGGTTTTACCAAAAACATTCAGTACTTC. Translation: CASSSSPLAGFTKNIQYF.

The chain recombines TRBV12-3 or TRBV12-4 with TRBJ1-5; 7 bases agree with TRBD1. The CDR3 has 15 residues. The V segment lost 7 bases and the J segment 5 bases; nucleotides outside the gene matches: 11. Here the CDR3 DNA reads TGTGCCAGCACCCAGGGACAGCAGACTTATCAGCCCCAGCATTTT. Encoded protein: CASTQGQQTYQPQHF.

This clonotype was detected only a few times. V and J are TRBV19 and TRBJ2-3; D might be TRBD1 or TRBD2, each matching 5 bases. Trimming left V 5 bases short and J 0 bases short, with 9 bases between. CDR1 and CDR2 (germline): LNHDA, SQIVND (reference sequence). The CDR3 is 14 residues long. CDR3 protein: CASSSWDSTDTQYF. As DNA, the CDR3 is TGTGCCAGTAGTTCTTGGGACAGCACAGATACGCAGTATTTT.

The chain links TRBV6-4 to TRBJ2-2; D remains unclear. The V gene's germline CDR1 is MRHNA and CDR2 SNTAGT. Trimming took off 0 bases at V and 1 base at J, with 9 bases between the two ends. This CDR3 region has 16 residues. The CDR3 DNA follows: TGTGCCAGCAGTGACTCTTTTACCATGAACACCGGGGAGCTGTTTTTT. It encodes CASSDSFTMNTGELFF.

V and J are TRBV20-1 and TRBJ1-6; D not certain. Trimming took off 1 base at V and 0 bases at J, with 10 bases between the two ends. The CDR3 is made up of 16 amino acids. Germline V gene data show CDR1 as DFQATT and CDR2 as SNEGSKA (reference sequence). Here the CDR3 reads CSARGSAGSYNSPLHF. The CDR3 bases are TGCAGTGCTAGAGGTTCGGCGGGCTCCTATAATTCACCCCTCCACTTT.

The chain carries TRBV5-1 and TRBJ2-1; the D gene is possibly TRBD2 (5 bases). Per the germline V gene, CDR1 is SGHRS and CDR2 is YFSETQ. CDR3 length: 17 residues. Trimming left V 1 base short and J 0 bases short, with 14 bases between. The CDR3 nucleotides are TGCGCCAGCAGCTTGCCCCTGACTGGGAGCTCCTACAATGAGCAGTTCTTC. Its translation is CASSLPLTGSSYNEQFF.

This clonotype has a count of ten or more. V gene TRBV2 combines with J gene TRBJ1-2; D is possibly TRBD1 (6 bases). Trimming took 5 bases from V and 4 from J, leaving 11 bases between them. The CDR3 is 13 amino acids. Germline CDR1 SNHLY, CDR2 FYNNEI. The CDR3 DNA is TGTGCCAGCAGTTCAACAGGGACCTATGGCTACACCTTC. It yields the protein CASSSTGTYGYTF.

The chain employs TRBV7-9 and TRBJ1-1; maybe TRBD1 (6 bases). The CDR3 is 14 residues long. From germline, CDR1 is SEHNR and CDR2 FQNEAQ (reference sequence). V was pared by 2 bases and J by 3 bases, with 10 bases between. CDR3 residues: CASSLRGTYTEAFF. The CDR3 DNA follows: TGTGCCAGCAGCTTACGGGGGACATACACTGAAGCTTTCTTT. Full variable domain (rest looked up from reference TRBV7-9 and TRBJ1-1): DTGVSQNPRHKITKRGQNVTFRCDPISEHNRLYWYRQTLGQGPEFLTYFQNEAQLEKSRLLSDRFSAERPKGSFSTLEIQRTEQGDSAMYLCASSLRGTYTEAFFGQGTRLTVV.

At least ten counts were recorded for this clonotype. This rearrangement joins TRBV20-1 to TRBJ2-7; D gene ambiguous. The CDR3 is 13 amino acids. The V gene's germline CDR1 is DFQATT and CDR2 SNEGSKA (reference sequence). Trimming stripped 1 base from V and 2 bases from J, with 9 bases between. This chain's CDR3 is CSARVYRPYEQYF. In DNA, the CDR3 is TGCAGTGCTAGAGTATACAGACCCTACGAGCAGTACTTC.

The table lists this clonotype with many counts. The CDR3 DNA reads TGTGCCATAGGGCGACTCTCCTACGAGCAGTACTTC. Residues: CAIGRLSYEQYF. The J gene is TRBJ2-7, the V gene TRBV6-2 or TRBV6-3; unclear D gene. The CDR3 covers 12 residues. Looked up from germline, CDR1 is MNHEY and CDR2 is SVGEGT. Trimming shortened V by 10 bases and J by 0 bases, and 10 bases separated the two germline ends.

This clonotype was recorded many times. The chain carries TRBV24-1 and TRBJ2-4; TRBD1 is a possible D gene (6 bases). Trimming took 2 bases from V and 9 from J, leaving 13 bases between them. The CDR3 has 14 residues. Germline V gives CDR1 KGHDR, CDR2 SFDVKD. The CDR3 loop reads CATSDSTGSSIQYF. CDR3 nucleotide sequence: TGTGCCACCAGTGATTCGACAGGCAGCAGCATTCAGTACTTC.

This clonotype was picked up many times. The J gene is TRBJ2-5, the V gene TRBV29-1; D is ambiguous. V lost 4 bases to trimming and J lost 2 bases, with 8 bases between them. CDR3 length: 12 amino acids. From germline, CDR1 is SQVTM and CDR2 ANQGSEA. The CDR3 DNA follows: TGCAGCGTTGGGAAACAGCAAGAGACCCAGTACTTC. It yields the protein CSVGKQQETQYF.

This clonotype was counted at least ten times. The chain combines TRBV11-2 with TRBJ2-3, with a tentative D call TRBD2 (5 bases). The CDR3 has 12 residues. V lost 0 bases and J 11 bases, leaving 9 bases between the germline ends. The germline V gene has CDR1 SGHAT and CDR2 FQNNGV. The DNA for the CDR3 is TGTGCCAGCAGCTTAGAGGGAGTGAAGCAGTATTTT. Encoded protein: CASSLEGVKQYF.

This clonotype was found many times. CDR3 nucleotides: TGTGCCAGCAGCACCCGGACAACCACCGGGGAGCTGTTTTTT. Protein product: CASSTRTTTGELFF. V is TRBV5-5 and J is TRBJ2-2; D possibly corresponds to TRBD1 (5 bases). In germline, CDR1 is SGHKS, CDR2 YYEKEE (reference sequence). The length of the CDR3 is 14 residues. The V and J ends lost 4 bases and 4 bases respectively, with 11 bases between them. Based on the CDR3 plus reference TRBV5-5 and TRBJ2-2, the full variable domain is DAGVTQSPTHLIKTRGQQVTLRCSPISGHKSVSWYQQVLGQGPQFIFQYYEKEERGRGNFPDRFSARQFPNYSSELNVNALLLGDSALYLCASSTRTTTGELFFGEGSRLTVL.

J is TRBJ1-4 and V is TRBV2; D may be TRBD1 (6 bases). Germline V gives CDR1 SNHLY, CDR2 FYNNEI. The V and J ends lost 6 bases and 0 bases respectively, with 14 bases between them. The CDR3 runs 16 residues. The CDR3 bases are TGTGCCAGCAGCCGCGACAGGCGAGCAACTAATGAAAAACTGTTTTTT. Protein product: CASSRDRRATNEKLFF.

This clonotype showed up just a few times. This sequence joins TRBV20-1 and TRBJ2-7; TRBD1 aligns across 9 bases. Germline values: CDR1 DFQATT, CDR2 SNEGSKA (reference sequence). V lost 3 bases and J lost 6; bases outside the gene matches: 12. The CDR3 runs to 15 residues. CDR3: CSASHPRTGAGEQYF. The CDR3 DNA is TGCAGTGCTAGCCATCCAAGGACAGGGGCTGGCGAGCAGTACTTC.

Only a few counts were recorded for this clonotype. This chain links TRBV20-1 with TRBJ2-1, with TRBD2 identical over 12 bases. Per the germline V gene, CDR1 is DFQATT and CDR2 is SNEGSKA (reference sequence). The V and J ends lost 0 bases and 4 bases, in that order; junction bases with no gene match: 4. This CDR3 is 16 amino acids long. CDR3 sequence (DNA): TGCAGTGCTAGAGACCTAGCGGGAGGGGTGTACAATGAGCAGTTCTTC. Translating it yields CSARDLAGGVYNEQFF.

This clonotype was found many times. This chain links TRBV6-2 or TRBV6-3 with TRBJ2-5; possible D gene TRBD1, 5 bases. Trimming cost V 6 bases and J 0 bases, with 8 bases left between them. Germline loops: CDR1 MNHEY, CDR2 SVGEGT. The CDR3 sequence is 13 residues long. The chain's CDR3 is CASSYRYQETQYF. Written as DNA, the CDR3 is TGTGCCAGCAGCTACAGGTACCAAGAGACCCAGTACTTC.

This clonotype was picked up many times. The chain carries TRBV28 and TRBJ1-5; 9 bases line up with TRBD1. J was trimmed by 1 base and V by 6 bases; bases with no gene match: 16. Germline V lookup: CDR1 MDHEN, CDR2 SYDVKM. This CDR3 is built from 19 residues. CDR3 nucleotide sequence: TGTGCCAGCAGCCAGGGACAGGGTAACGGATTATCGAGCAATCAGCCCCAGCATTTT. Translated, it gives CASSQGQGNGLSSNQPQHF.

This clonotype was seen a handful of times. The rearrangement joins TRBV6-1 to TRBJ2-5; 9 bases are a match to TRBD2. The germline V gene encodes CDR1 MNHNS and CDR2 SASEGT. This CDR3 is built from 20 residues. V was pared by 5 bases and J by 5 bases, with 24 bases of the junction left unmatched. This chain's CDR3 is CASSSPAGGSGFSLLETQYF. In DNA, the CDR3 is TGTGCCAGCAGTAGCCCAGCGGGAGGTTCCGGTTTTTCGCTTTTGGAGACCCAGTACTTC.

This clonotype was found many times. V is TRBV7-2 and J is TRBJ2-1; 7 nucleotides align to TRBD2. CDR3 length equals 16 residues. Germline V gene lookup returns CDR1 SGHTA and CDR2 FQGNSA. Unmatched junction bases numbered 11, after V lost 5 bases and J lost 4 bases. The CDR3 DNA reads TGTGCCAGCAGCCCTCAGGCGGGAGTAGCGTACAATGAGCAGTTCTTC. This encodes CASSPQAGVAYNEQFF. The full variable domain, completed using reference TRBV7-2 and TRBJ2-1, is GAGVSQSPSNKVTEKGKDVELRCDPISGHTALYWYRQSLGQGLEFLIYFQGNSAPDKSGLPSDRFSAERTGGSVSTLTIQRTQQEDSAVYLCASSPQAGVAYNEQFFGPGTRLTVL.

This clonotype was counted between two and nine times. The rearrangement joins TRBV20-1 to TRBJ2-3; D unclear. Looked up from germline, CDR1 is DFQATT and CDR2 is SNEGSKA (reference sequence). Trimming removed 1 base at V and 2 bases at J, with 13 bases between. This CDR3 comprises 15 residues. CDR3 sequence (DNA): TGCAGTGCTAGAGCCCTAGGCCCTCCCACAGATACGCAGTATTTT. It translates to CSARALGPPTDTQYF.

This clonotype occurred a few times. The chain combines TRBV10-3 with TRBJ2-3, with D uncertain. Germline values: CDR1 ENHRY, CDR2 SYGVKD. The CDR3 runs 14 residues. The ends were cut back, 2 bases at V and 3 bases at J, with 9 bases in the middle. CDR3 amino acids: CAISEPQGTDTQYF. The CDR3 bases are TGTGCCATCAGTGAGCCACAAGGGACAGATACGCAGTATTTT.

In its sample, this clonotype was seen many times. The CDR3 loop is CASSDGYAYEQYF. In nucleotides, the CDR3 is TGTGCCAGCAGCGATGGATACGCCTACGAGCAGTACTTC. The gene calls are TRBV11-2 and TRBJ2-7; D remains unclear. CDR3 size: 13 residues. Germline loops: CDR1 SGHAT, CDR2 FQNNGV. V was pared by 5 bases and J by 2 bases, with 10 bases between.

The gene calls are TRBV7-9 and TRBJ2-3, with D unresolved. The CDR3 runs to 13 residues. The germline V gene has CDR1 SEHNR and CDR2 FQNEAQ (reference sequence). Trimming left V 5 bases short and J 3 bases short, with 9 bases between. CDR3 in amino acids: CASSPDPTDTQYF. As DNA, the CDR3 is TGTGCCAGCAGCCCTGACCCGACAGATACGCAGTATTTT.

This chain joins TRBV7-2 and TRBJ2-7, with 8 bases identical to TRBD2. Trimming cost V 11 bases and J 3 bases; bases outside gene matches: 15. This CDR3 has 15 residues. Germline V gene sequence: CDR1 SGHTA, CDR2 FQGNSA. The DNA of the CDR3 is TGTGCCCGCACCTTATGGGCGGGAGGTCGCTACGAGCAGTACTTC. It specifies CARTLWAGGRYEQYF.